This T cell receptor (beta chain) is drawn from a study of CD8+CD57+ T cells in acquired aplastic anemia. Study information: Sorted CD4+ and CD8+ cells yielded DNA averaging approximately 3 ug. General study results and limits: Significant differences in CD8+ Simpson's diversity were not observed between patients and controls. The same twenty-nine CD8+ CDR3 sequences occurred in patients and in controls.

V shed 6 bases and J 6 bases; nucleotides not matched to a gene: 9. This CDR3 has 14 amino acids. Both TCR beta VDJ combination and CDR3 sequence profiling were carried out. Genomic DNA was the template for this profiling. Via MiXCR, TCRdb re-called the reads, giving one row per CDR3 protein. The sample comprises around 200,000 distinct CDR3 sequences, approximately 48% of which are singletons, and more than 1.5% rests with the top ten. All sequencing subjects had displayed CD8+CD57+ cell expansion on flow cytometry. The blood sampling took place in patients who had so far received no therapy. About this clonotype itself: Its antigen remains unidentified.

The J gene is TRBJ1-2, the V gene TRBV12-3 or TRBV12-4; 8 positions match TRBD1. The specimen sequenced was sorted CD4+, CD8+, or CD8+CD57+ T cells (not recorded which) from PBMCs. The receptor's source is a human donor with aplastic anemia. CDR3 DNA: TGTGCCAGCAGCCCAGGGGGCCACGGTGATGGCTACACCTTC. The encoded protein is CASSPGGHGDGYTF.